This T cell receptor (beta chain) comes out of a study of T cells in Graves' hyperthyroidism and ophthalmopathy. Study results and limitations: By a 13 V-J model, ophthalmopathy was set apart from stable hyperthyroidism.

CDR3 length equals 16 residues. CDR1 and CDR2 from the germline V gene are SEHNR and FQNEAQ (reference sequence). The junction had 9 bases not matched to a gene; V was cut back by 5 bases and J by 4 bases. It was RNA transcripts that yielded the amplified TCR beta CDR3 regions. A set of HTBI primers served as the primers for a first-round RT-PCR of the TCR CDR3. TCRdb fed the multiplex PCR reads into MiXCR, producing one record per CDR3 protein. Among a few hundred thousand distinct CDR3 sequences listed, 11% to 15% were seen once. About this clonotype itself: Antigen unknown.

Across 18 months, stable Graves' hyperthyroidism was marked by no progression to ophthalmopathy. Diagnosis relied on clinical symptoms, serum thyroxine and TRAb, thyroid ultrasound and orbital computed tomography. From 10 ml of fresh peripheral blood, PBMCs were isolated. The genes are TRBV7-9 and TRBJ2-1; 9 positions match TRBD1. Source material: blood. The clonotype comes from a woman between 40 and 50 years old with Graves' hyperthyroidism. The DNA for the CDR3 is TGTGCCAGCAGCCCTCTTGGGACAGGGAAGTACAATGAGCAGTTCTTC. Its protein product is CASSPLGTGKYNEQFF.